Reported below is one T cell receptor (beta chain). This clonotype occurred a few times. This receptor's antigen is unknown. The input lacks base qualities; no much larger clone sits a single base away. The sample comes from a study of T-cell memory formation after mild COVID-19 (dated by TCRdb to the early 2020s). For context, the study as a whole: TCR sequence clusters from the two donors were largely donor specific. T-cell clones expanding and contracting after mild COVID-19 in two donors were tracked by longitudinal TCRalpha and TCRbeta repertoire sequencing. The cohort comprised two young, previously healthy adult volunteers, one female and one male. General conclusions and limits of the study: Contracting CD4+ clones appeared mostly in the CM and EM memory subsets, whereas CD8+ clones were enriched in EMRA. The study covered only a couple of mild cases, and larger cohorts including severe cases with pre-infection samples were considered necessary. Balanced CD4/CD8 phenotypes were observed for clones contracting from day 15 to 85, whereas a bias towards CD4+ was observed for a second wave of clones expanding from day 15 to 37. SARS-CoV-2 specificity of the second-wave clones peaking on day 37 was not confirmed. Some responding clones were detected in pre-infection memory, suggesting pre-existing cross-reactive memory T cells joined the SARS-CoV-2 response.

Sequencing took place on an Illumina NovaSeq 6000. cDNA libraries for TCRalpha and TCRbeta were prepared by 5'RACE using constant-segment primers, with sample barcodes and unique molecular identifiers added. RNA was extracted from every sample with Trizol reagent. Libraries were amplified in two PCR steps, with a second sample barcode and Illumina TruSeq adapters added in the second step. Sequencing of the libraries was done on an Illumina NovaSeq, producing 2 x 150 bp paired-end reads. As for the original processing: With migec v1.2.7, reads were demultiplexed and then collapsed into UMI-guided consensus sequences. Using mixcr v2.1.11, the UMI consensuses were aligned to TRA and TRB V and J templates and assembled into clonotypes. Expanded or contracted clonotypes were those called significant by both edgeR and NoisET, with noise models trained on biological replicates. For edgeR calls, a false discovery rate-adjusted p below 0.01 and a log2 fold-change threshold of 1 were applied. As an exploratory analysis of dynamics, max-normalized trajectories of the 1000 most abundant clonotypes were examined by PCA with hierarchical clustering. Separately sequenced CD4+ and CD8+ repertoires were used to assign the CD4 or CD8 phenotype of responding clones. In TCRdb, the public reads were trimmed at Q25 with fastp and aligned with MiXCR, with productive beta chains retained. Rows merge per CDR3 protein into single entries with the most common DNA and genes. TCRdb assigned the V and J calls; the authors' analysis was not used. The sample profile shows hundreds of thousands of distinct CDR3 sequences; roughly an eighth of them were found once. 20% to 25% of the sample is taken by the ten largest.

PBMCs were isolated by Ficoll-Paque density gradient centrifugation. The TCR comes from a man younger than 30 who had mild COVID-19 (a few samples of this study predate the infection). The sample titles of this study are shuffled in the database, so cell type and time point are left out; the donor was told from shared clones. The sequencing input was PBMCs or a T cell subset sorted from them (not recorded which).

The DNA reads as follows: TGTGCCATCAGTGACGTGGGGACGACTAATGAAAAACTGTTTTTT. This translates into CAISDVGTTNEKLFF. The chain uses TRBV10-3 and TRBJ1-4; TRBD1 could be the D gene, as 5 bases match. Inclusive of the bounding cysteine and phenylalanine, the CDR3 is 15 residues long. Only CDR3 DNA is held: 45 bases, read in frame from base 1. Cut back by 3 bases and 2 bases, the V and J ends lie 10 bases apart. Looking up the germline V gene yields CDR1 ENHRY and CDR2 SYGVKD.